Only a few counts were recorded for the clone carrying this TCR beta chain. Its antigen is as yet unknown. The CDR3 loop spans 16 amino acids. After removal of 7 bases from V and 1 base from J, the junction contained 4 bases not matched to a gene. The germline V gene has CDR1 KGHSH and CDR2 LQKENI. The source of the sample is a study of beta chain features in type 1 diabetes. Broader study findings: A pattern of fewer insertions and more deletions at VDJ junctions was seen in type 1 diabetes patients.

cDNA synthesis used the whole RNA isolate, giving expressed TCRB sequences. Some clones are missing from TCRdb's copy, which holds only in-frame ones; the method was immunoSEQ multiplex PCR. The sample holds 110,000 or so clones, under 40% seen once. The single heparinised draw taken from each donor contained roughly 100 mL of blood on average. The sequenced sample was stem cell memory CD4+ T cells from blood. This clonotype originated in a woman between 18 and 29 years old in good health. The V gene is TRBV18, the J gene TRBJ2-1; TRBD2 matches at 13 bases. CDR3 nucleotide sequence: TGTGCCAGCTTAAGGACTAGCGGGGGTTCCTACAATGAGCAGTTCTTC. Translated, it gives CASLRTSGGSYNEQFF.